A selection of T cell receptor beta chains follows, all from one sample in a study of T cells after posttransplantation cyclophosphamide. Here immunoSEQ multiplex PCR was the method, and the copy in TCRdb shows in-frame clones only, minus some. Found here are fewer than 25,000 clones, roughly 83% of them singletons; the top ten hold roughly 6.3%. The sequenced sample consisted of PBMCs. These receptors were collected from a woman aged 55-69 years with a blood cancer, CMV-positive, and with a related stem cell donor. Each CDR3 is given without its conserved first and last residue. Each record gives: V gene, D gene, J gene, clone size, CDR3 protein. A D gene is named only where the DNA matches it firmly. Clone size is not always given. Where it is, it says once, few, many or a class for expanded clones.

>TRBV29-1|.|TRBJ2-7|.
SVVRTASSYEQY
>TRBV5-1|TRBD1|TRBJ1-5|.
ASSPGQGGQPQH
>TRBV7-9|.|TRBJ2-1|.
ASSYSVEQF
>TRBV2|.|TRBJ2-1|.
ASRSYDIQF
>TRBV9|.|TRBJ2-7|once
ASSAFYGEGIEQY
>TRBV15|TRBD2|TRBJ2-3|.
ATSRGRIAGAFADTQY
>TRBV19|TRBD2|TRBJ2-2|.
ASFGRVGTGELF
>TRBV5-1|.|TRBJ2-7|.
ASSTRDTSYEQY
>TRBV18|.|TRBJ2-7|.
ASSLKGVLYSYEQY
>TRBV18|TRBD1|TRBJ1-2|.
ASSTGQGDYGYT
>TRBV5-1|TRBD2|TRBJ2-1|.
ASCPRSGKSNEQF
>TRBV15|.|TRBJ2-2|.
ATQAPGEGAGELF
>TRBV5-6|.|TRBJ2-7|.
ASSLDEGKQY
>TRBV19|TRBD1|TRBJ2-2|.
ASSKGQGTGELF
>TRBV5-4|.|TRBJ2-3|.
ASSLGVIYPPDTQY
>TRBV7-9|.|TRBJ1-4|.
ASRRGWNPATNEKLF
>TRBV28|.|TRBJ1-1|once
ASSLLGFTEAF
>TRBV14|TRBD2|TRBJ2-7|.
ASSQGLAGDLYEQY
>TRBV7-7|TRBD2|TRBJ2-3|.
ASSQRTRSRHTDTQY
>TRBV7-2|TRBD2|TRBJ2-7|.
ASSLGPQAGAYEQY
>TRBV19|.|TRBJ1-1|.
ASSTGDLNTEAF
>TRBV9|.|TRBJ2-2|.
ASSYRVDTGELF
>TRBV18|.|TRBJ2-1|.
ASSTGFEQF
>TRBV4-2|TRBD1|TRBJ1-5|.
ASSSMSGTGDQPQH
>TRBV5-6|TRBD1|TRBJ2-7|.
ASSPRRVDRGPYEQY
>TRBV5-1|TRBD1|TRBJ2-1|once
ASTLGGQGYNEQF
>TRBV5-1|.|TRBJ2-7|.
ASSLPGVYEQY
>TRBV9|TRBD1|TRBJ2-7|.
ASSPLTGADYEQY
>TRBV7-9|.|TRBJ2-1|.
ASSGSDHNEQF
>TRBV27|TRBD2|TRBJ2-7|.
ASSEAGGLPYEQY
>TRBV2|.|TRBJ1-3|.
ASSERDTAGNTIY
>TRBV28|TRBD1|TRBJ2-7|few
ASSFPRDRNSYEQY
>TRBV30|TRBD1|TRBJ1-3|.
AWRNDRVGGNTIY
>TRBV12-5|.|TRBJ1-1|.
ASGLVQGEAF
>TRBV23-1|.|TRBJ1-5|.
ASSTRIDNQPQH
>TRBV11-2|TRBD2|TRBJ2-1|.
ASSPGSTSGRVSYNEQF
>TRBV7-8|.|TRBJ2-5|.
ASSFFGYETQY
>TRBV29-1|.|TRBJ1-2|.
SVDRLLPGNYGYT
>TRBV15|.|TRBJ1-5|.
ATSRGYGDGQPQH
>TRBV6-1|TRBD1|TRBJ2-6|.
ASSVTGGGSGANVLT
>TRBV29-1|TRBD1|TRBJ2-3|.
SGSGGSSTDTQY
>TRBV5-1|TRBD1|TRBJ1-1|.
ASSPGQGRDTEAF
>TRBV5-8|.|TRBJ2-1|.
ASSLAGVGGMEQF
>TRBV6-5|TRBD1|TRBJ2-3|few
ASMSWDRQGKY
>TRBV28|.|TRBJ1-2|once
ASSSRYGYT